Here is one T cell receptor beta chain with its context. Its antigen is unknown. The entry originates in a study of cytomegalovirus exposure and HLA in healthy donors. Losses at the gene ends were 3 bases for V and 7 bases for J; bases not matched to a gene: 8. The CDR3 is 16 residues long. The germline gives CDR1 LGHNA, CDR2 YNFKEQ. Study conclusions and caveats: A later analysis found TCR association rates differed by HLA locus, highest for DRB1 and lowest for HLA-C. For cytomegalovirus status, the classifier reportedly gave diagnoses with high specificity and sensitivity.

PCR employed 60 Vbeta and 13 Jbeta primers. The repertoire was sequenced with immunoSEQ multiplex PCR; TCRdb's copy has only in-frame clones and lacks some. The table includes 170,000 or so clones, over 80% detected once. This receptor was obtained from a man between 45 and 60 years old in good health and CMV-seronegative. Sequencing used PBMCs. This chain links TRBV4-2 with TRBJ2-1, with TRBD1 matching over 11 bases. CDR3 nucleotides: TGTGCCAGCAGCCAGAGAGGACAGGGGGCCGGGAATGAGCAGTTCTTC. It yields the protein CASSQRGQGAGNEQFF.